These 16 T cell receptor beta chains were all obtained from the same sample, sequenced in a study of technical replicates of blood from a few donors. The protocol was immunoSEQ multiplex PCR, while the TCRdb copy is restricted to in-frame clones and leaves out a portion. This sample has around 68,000 clones; nearly 98% occur once, and the top ten carry around 0.29%. Sample: T cells isolated from PBMCs. These receptors came from a human donor in good health.

The rearrangement uses TRBV19 and TRBJ1-1; the D is unclear. V lost 5 bases, J lost 3 bases, and 19 bases lay in between. The germline V gene has CDR1 LNHDA and CDR2 SQIVND (reference sequence). CDR3 length: 16 residues. DNA of the CDR3: TGTGCCAGTAGTTTTATACTCGACCTGCGGGACACTGAAGCTTTCTTT. Its protein product is CASSFILDLRDTEAFF.

The V gene is TRBV7-9, the J gene TRBJ1-2, with D possibly matching TRBD1 (5 bases). V lost 3 bases and J lost 8, with 13 bases in between. The CDR3 has 13 amino acids. Germline CDR1 and CDR2: SEHNR and FQNEAQ (reference sequence). For the CDR3, the DNA is TGTGCCAGCAGCTTTACAGGAGAGCAAGGCTACACCTTC. Amino acids: CASSFTGEQGYTF.

This clone was observed a few times. The genes are TRBV11-2 and TRBJ2-5; TRBD1 is a possible D gene (6 bases). Trimming cost V 5 bases and J 5 bases, with 18 bases left between them. This CDR3 spans 15 amino acids. CDR1 and CDR2 from the germline V gene are SGHAT and FQNNGV. CDR3 sequence: CASSMGANPYETQYF. The CDR3 region has the DNA TGTGCCAGCAGCATGGGGGCTAACCCATATGAGACCCAGTACTTC.

This rearrangement joins TRBV14 to TRBJ2-5; no clear D gene. Germline loops: CDR1 SGHDN, CDR2 FVKESK. V was clipped by 3 bases and J by 3 bases, with 17 bases between them. The CDR3 runs to 16 residues. The chain's CDR3 is CASSHRVFGVEETQYF. CDR3 sequence (DNA): TGTGCCAGCAGCCATCGGGTTTTTGGTGTCGAAGAGACCCAGTACTTC.

The chain combines TRBV28 with TRBJ2-2; 8 bases map to TRBD1. Unmatched junction bases numbered 8, after V lost 5 bases and J lost 6 bases. CDR3 length: 15 amino acids. The V gene's germline CDR1 is MDHEN and CDR2 SYDVKM. CDR3 DNA: TGTGCCAGCAGTCCTCGGACAGGGACTCCCGGGGAGCTGTTTTTT. Translating it yields CASSPRTGTPGELFF.

This chain uses TRBV7-8 with TRBJ2-7; weak D call: TRBD1 (6 bases). Germline-derived CDR1 and CDR2 are SGHVS and FQNEAQ. The CDR3 extends over 15 amino acids. V was cut by 2 bases and J by 4 bases, with 15 bases left in between. DNA of the CDR3: TGTGCCAGCAGCTTATTCGAGGACAGCCTATACGAGCAGTACTTC. The encoded protein is CASSLFEDSLYEQYF.

This chain uses TRBV5-4 with TRBJ1-2; 9 nucleotides agree with TRBD1. The CDR3 consists of 15 residues. Per the germline V gene, CDR1 is SGHNT and CDR2 is YYREEE (reference sequence). V lost 2 bases, J lost 2 bases, and 4 bases stayed unmatched. In DNA form, the CDR3 reads TGTGCCAGCAGCTTTCCCGGGACAGGGAACTATGGCTACACCTTC. Encoded protein: CASSFPGTGNYGYTF.

The chain employs TRBV19 and TRBJ2-1, with a weak D call TRBD2 (7 bases). Germline loops: CDR1 LNHDA, CDR2 SQIVND (reference sequence). This CDR3 comprises 15 residues. V lost 7 bases and J lost 8, with 21 bases in between. CDR3 sequence reads: CASTRGGLPLDEQFF. DNA for the CDR3: TGTGCCAGTACCCGAGGGGGACTACCCCTCGATGAGCAGTTCTTC.

J is TRBJ2-6 and V is TRBV9; D is uncertain. The CDR3 runs to 15 residues. Germline loops: CDR1 SGDLS, CDR2 YYNGEE. Trimming took 2 bases from V and 0 from J, leaving 6 bases between them. The CDR3 sequence: CASSVRNSGANVLTF. CDR3 bases: TGTGCCAGCAGCGTTAGAAACTCTGGGGCCAACGTCCTGACTTTC.

V gene TRBV4-1 combines with J gene TRBJ1-3, with D tentatively TRBD1 (6 bases). Germline CDR1 and CDR2: MGHRA and YSYEKL. V was shortened by 5 bases and J by 2 bases, with 10 bases between the two germline ends. The CDR3 length is 14 residues. The CDR3: CASSIRDTGNTIYF. In DNA, the CDR3 is TGCGCCAGCAGCATACGGGACACTGGAAACACCATATATTTT.

The rearrangement joins TRBV29-1 to TRBJ1-1, with 9 bases that match TRBD1. In germline, CDR1 is SQVTM, CDR2 ANQGSEA. This CDR3 comprises 14 residues. Trimming removed 1 base from V and 4 bases from J; junction bases left unmatched: 4. This chain's CDR3 is CSVEVGQGVTEAFF. As DNA, the CDR3 is TGCAGCGTTGAAGTGGGACAGGGTGTCACTGAAGCTTTCTTT.

The chain recombines TRBV30 with TRBJ2-7; 9 bases align to TRBD2. The junction had 8 bases not matched to a gene; V was cut back by 2 bases and J by 3 bases. The CDR3 has 15 residues. Germline V gene sequence: CDR1 GTSNPN, CDR2 SVGIG (reference sequence). The CDR3 spells CAWSPRRSGSYEQYF. Written as DNA, the CDR3 is TGTGCCTGGAGTCCGCGCCGTAGCGGGAGCTACGAGCAGTACTTC. Full variable domain (outside the CDR3, taken from reference TRBV30 and TRBJ2-7): SQTIHQWPATLVQPVGSPLSLECTVEGTSNPNLYWYRQAAGRGLQLLFYSVGIGQISSEVPQNLSASRPQDRQFILSSKKLLLSDSGFYLCAWSPRRSGSYEQYFGPGTRLTVT.

The chain recombines TRBV4-2 with TRBJ2-3; D not certain. Deletions cut 0 bases from V and 2 bases from J, with 6 bases between. Per germline, CDR1 LGHNA and CDR2 YNFKEQ. CDR3 length: 14 amino acids. CDR3 coding DNA: TGTGCCAGCAGCCAAGACCCTACCACAGATACGCAGTATTTT. It is translated as CASSQDPTTDTQYF.

The chain joins TRBV4-1 to TRBJ2-7, with D possibly being TRBD1 (6 bases). Per the germline V gene, CDR1 is MGHRA and CDR2 is YSYEKL. V was cut by 7 bases and J by 5 bases, with 15 bases left in between. This CDR3 comprises 13 residues. The CDR3 nucleotides are TGCGCCAGCATACAGGGCCGAAGGCACGAGCAGTACTTC. Translated: CASIQGRRHEQYF.

The J gene is TRBJ2-7, the V gene TRBV6-5; 13 bases are a match to TRBD2. CDR1 MNHEY and CDR2 SVGAGI come from the germline V gene. With V trimmed by 4 bases and J by 7 bases, 10 bases remained unmatched. CDR3 length equals 16 residues. The CDR3 region is CASSFRTSGRGREQYF. CDR3 coding DNA: TGTGCCAGCAGTTTTCGGACTAGCGGGAGAGGAAGGGAGCAGTACTTC.

V and J are TRBV2 and TRBJ2-1; 8 nucleotides agree with TRBD2. Per germline, CDR1 SNHLY and CDR2 FYNNEI. Trimming at V came to 7 bases and at J to 5 bases, leaving 7 bases not matched to a gene. The CDR3 has 14 amino acids. CDR3 loop: CASTSGRLDNEQFF. CDR3 in DNA: TGTGCCAGCACGAGCGGGAGACTCGACAATGAGCAGTTCTTC.